Listed below are T cell receptor beta chains from one sample, sequenced in a study of a mutant IDH1 vaccine in newly diagnosed glioma. Clones were read by immunoSEQ multiplex PCR, and TCRdb kept only the in-frame ones, dropping some. This sample yields tens of thousands of clones, of which roughly two thirds are seen a single time; 9.5% to 12% belongs to the top ten. Their antigens are not known. The sample in question was peripheral blood mononuclear cells (PBMCs), obtained from a glioma patient whose treatment included an IDH1 peptide vaccine. These receptors were obtained from a man aged 18 to 29 with glioma. Some clones in this sample may be carry-over from other donors' samples. Each CDR3 is given with its conserved first and last residue. A D gene is named only where the DNA matches it firmly. Only part of the rows carry a size: once, few, many, or a class if the clone is expanded.

size | J | V | D | DNA | CDR3
NA | TRBJ2-1 | TRBV6-5 | TRBD1 | TGTGCCAGCAGATCCGGGACAGGGGGCTACAATGAGCAGTTCTTC | CASRSGTGGYNEQFF
NA | TRBJ2-1 | TRBV30 | TRBD2 | TGTGCCTGGAGGCTAGCGGGGGGGCCATCCCCCTACAATGAGCAGTTCTTC | CAWRLAGGPSPYNEQFF
NA | TRBJ1-5 | TRBV11-2 | NA | TGTGCCAGCAGCTTAGGTGAGACAGGAAATCAGCCCCAGCATTTT | CASSLGETGNQPQHF
NA | TRBJ2-1 | TRBV6-5 | TRBD1 | TGTGCCAGCAGTTTTGGACAGGGGCGAGGCAATGAGCAGTTCTTC | CASSFGQGRGNEQFF
NA | TRBJ1-1 | TRBV7-2 | NA | TGTGCCAGCAGCTTAGAATTGGCGCGGGGTGAAGCTTTCTTT | CASSLELARGEAFF
few | TRBJ2-7 | TRBV6-5 | NA | TGTGCCAGCAGTTACTCCACAGAGCCTCCCTCCGAGCAGTACTTC | CASSYSTEPPSEQYF
NA | TRBJ2-7 | TRBV27 | NA | TGTGCCAGCAGTTTTAGGACGGGAACCTACGAGCAGTACTTC | CASSFRTGTYEQYF
NA | TRBJ1-1 | TRBV18 | NA | TGTGCCAGCTCACCATCCCCCTCAGGGAGAGAAGCTTTCTTT | CASSPSPSGREAFF
NA | TRBJ2-7 | TRBV7-6 | TRBD1 | TGTGCCAGCAGCTTAGGGACAGGGAGCTCCTACGAGCAGTACTTC | CASSLGTGSSYEQYF
NA | TRBJ1-2 | TRBV12-5 | NA | TGTGCTAGTGGTCTTTCCGGGACGGAAGCCGGCTACACCTTC | CASGLSGTEAGYTF
NA | TRBJ1-4 | TRBV5-4 | TRBD1 | TGTGCCAGCAGCTTTGGTGGACAGGGTAATGAAAAACTGTTTTTT | CASSFGGQGNEKLFF
few | TRBJ1-1 | TRBV7-7 | NA | TGTGCTAGCAGCCTCACAGGTTCATCTGAAGCTTTCTTT | CASSLTGSSEAFF
NA | TRBJ2-7 | TRBV28 | NA | TGTGCCAGCTCCTTGAGTAATTCCTACGAGCAGTACTTC | CASSLSNSYEQYF
NA | TRBJ2-3 | TRBV9 | TRBD1 | TGTGCCAGCAGCGCGGAGACAGGGTCGGCGGAAGATACGCAGTATTTT | CASSAETGSAEDTQYF
NA | TRBJ2-7 | TRBV2 | TRBD1 | TGTGCCAGCAGTGCGGACAGGCTGGGGGAGCAGTACTTC | CASSADRLGEQYF
NA | TRBJ1-3 | TRBV7-8 | NA | TGTGCCAGCAGCTTCCTTGAACCTGGAAACACCATATATTTT | CASSFLEPGNTIYF
NA | TRBJ1-4 | TRBV2 | TRBD1 | TGTGCCAGCAGTGAGCCGGGACAGGGAGGTGAAAAACTGTTTTTT | CASSEPGQGGEKLFF
few | TRBJ2-7 | TRBV2 | NA | TGTGCCAGCAGTTTGGGGTATTACGACGAGCAGTACTTC | CASSLGYYDEQYF
NA | TRBJ2-3 | TRBV6-1 | NA | TGTGCCAGCAGTGAAGCTGCGAGACAGGGCACAGATACGCAGTATTTT | CASSEAARQGTDTQYF
NA | TRBJ1-2 | TRBV5-4 | NA | TGTGCCAGCAGTTCGTCCAGGGGCTATGGCTACACCTTC | CASSSSRGYGYTF
NA | TRBJ1-2 | TRBV5-6 | TRBD1 | TGTGCCAGCAGCATGGACAGGAAAAGTAATCGCTACACCTTC | CASSMDRKSNRYTF
few | TRBJ2-7 | TRBV7-6 | NA | TGTGCCAGCAGCTTAGAGCCGGGGTTTTCCTACGAGCAGTACTTC | CASSLEPGFSYEQYF
NA | TRBJ2-1 | TRBV6-7 | NA | TGTGCCAGCAGCCGACTGTCGGGTGAGCAGTTCTTC | CASSRLSGEQFF
NA | TRBJ1-1 | TRBV4-2 | NA | TGTGCCAGCAGCCAAGGTGGCAGATTGAACACTGAAGCTTTCTTT | CASSQGGRLNTEAFF
NA | TRBJ2-2 | TRBV10-3 | NA | TGTGCCATCAGTGAGTCGATGGAGAACACCGGGGAGCTGTTTTTT | CAISESMENTGELFF
once | TRBJ2-3 | TRBV19 | NA | TGTGCCAGTAGTATACGAGGGAGGGGGGATACGCAGTATTTT | CASSIRGRGDTQYF
NA | TRBJ2-7 | TRBV6-1 | NA | TGTGCCAGCGGAGGGTCCCCCTACGAGCAGTACTTC | CASGGSPYEQYF
few | TRBJ2-2 | TRBV7-9 | NA | TGTGCCAGCAGTCAGGCCGGGGAGCTGTTTTTT | CASSQAGELFF
few | TRBJ1-5 | TRBV28 | NA | TGTGCCAGCAGTGGAGGACAGATTAGCAATCAGCCCCAGCATTTT | CASSGGQISNQPQHF